The clone carrying this TCR beta chain was picked up a small number of times. This sample is part of a study of T-cell memory formation after mild COVID-19. CDR1 is SGHNT, CDR2 YYREEE, per germline (reference sequence). J was trimmed by 5 bases and V by 4 bases; bases with no gene match: 5. The CDR3 runs to 16 residues. From the 5' RACE reads, TCRdb called clonotypes with MiXCR, one entry per CDR3 protein. Of about 560,000 distinct CDR3 sequences listed, 15% to 20% are singletons. Material for sequencing was PBMCs or a T cell subset sorted from them (not recorded which). This TCR derives from an adult woman who had mild COVID-19 (a few samples of this study predate the infection). Cell type and time point are not known. This chain links TRBV5-4 with TRBJ2-5; 16 nucleotides agree with TRBD2. CDR3 sequence (DNA): TGTGCCAGCAGCCTCGGGACTAGCGGGGGGGCGGAGACCCAGTACTTC. Its translation is CASSLGTSGGAETQYF.